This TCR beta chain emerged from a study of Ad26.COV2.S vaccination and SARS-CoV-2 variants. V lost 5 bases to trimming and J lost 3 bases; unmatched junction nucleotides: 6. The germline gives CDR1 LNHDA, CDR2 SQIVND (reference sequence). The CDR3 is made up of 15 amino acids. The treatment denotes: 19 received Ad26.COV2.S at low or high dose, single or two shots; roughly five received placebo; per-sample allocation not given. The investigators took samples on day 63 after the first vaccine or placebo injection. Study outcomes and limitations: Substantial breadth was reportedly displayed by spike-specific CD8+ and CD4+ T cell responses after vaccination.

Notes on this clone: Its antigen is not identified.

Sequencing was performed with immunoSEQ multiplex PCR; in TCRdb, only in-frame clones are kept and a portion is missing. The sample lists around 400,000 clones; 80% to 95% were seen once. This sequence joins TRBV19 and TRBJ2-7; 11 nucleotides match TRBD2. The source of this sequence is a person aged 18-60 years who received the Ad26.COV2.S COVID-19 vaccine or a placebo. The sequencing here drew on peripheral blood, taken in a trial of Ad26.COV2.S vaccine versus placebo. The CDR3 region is CASSPLAGDLYEQYF. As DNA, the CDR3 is TGTGCCAGTAGTCCACTAGCGGGAGATCTCTACGAGCAGTACTTC.